This T cell receptor (beta chain) was sequenced during a study of cytomegalovirus exposure and HLA in healthy donors. General study results and limits: Reportedly, diagnosis of cytomegalovirus status by the classifier showed high specificity and sensitivity. TCR beta sequences reportedly predicted most subjects' HLA-A and HLA-B alleles accurately.

The sample holds one count of this clone. Its antigen is as yet unknown. The PCR employed 60 Vbeta primers together with 13 Jbeta primers. Only in-frame clones appear in the TCRdb table, and some are missing; sequencing was by immunoSEQ multiplex PCR. The top ten hold around 2.1% of the sample, which has about 130,000 clones, about 79% seen once. The source is a middle-aged man in good health and CMV-seronegative. Sequenced material: PBMCs.

CDR3 sequence reads: CASSFLRSGAMKDTQYF. The DNA for the CDR3 is TGTGCCAGCAGCTTCTTACGAAGCGGGGCCATGAAAGATACGCAGTATTTT. The genes are TRBV5-6 and TRBJ2-3; 7 nucleotides match TRBD2. V trimming: 2 bases; J trimming: 5 bases; junction bases outside the gene matches: 14. The CDR3 is made up of 17 amino acids. Germline V gene lookup returns CDR1 SGHDT and CDR2 YYEEEE.